This record concerns one TCR beta chain sequence. As yet, its antigen is unknown. The sample comes from a study of post-analysis software for immune sequencing data. About the research overall: Multiple sclerosis in the patients followed relapsing-remitting, secondary progressive and progressive-relapsing courses. Overall study results and limits: In patients, TRBV5-6, TRBV5-1 and TRBV20-1 belonged to roughly 5 TRBV segments found more frequently than in controls.

Unique molecular identifiers featured in each of the TCR beta cDNA libraries. TCRdb reanalysed the PCR reads using MiXCR and keeps one entry per CDR3 protein. This sample has roughly 400,000 distinct CDR3 sequences; roughly 40% occur once, and the top ten carry 7.6%. The CDR3 has 15 residues. The germline V gene encodes CDR1 SGHTA and CDR2 FQGTGA. Trimming left V 1 base short and J 11 bases short, with 20 bases between. The sequenced sample consisted of blood. The chain recombines TRBV7-3 with TRBJ2-5, with D perhaps assigned TRBD1 or TRBD2 (7 bases each). This TCR was sampled from a girl aged 2 to 9 with multiple sclerosis. The CDR3 DNA sequence: TGTGCCAGCAGCTTAAGGGGGGGACAGCCTAATGAGCAGTACTTC. It encodes CASSLRGGQPNEQYF. Based on the CDR3 plus reference TRBV7-3 and TRBJ2-5, the full variable domain is GAGVSQTPSNKVTEKGKYVELRCDPISGHTALYWYRQSLGQGPEFLIYFQGTGAADDSGLPNDRFFAVRPEGSVSTLKIQRTERGDSAVYLCASSLRGGQPNEQYFGPGTRLLVL.